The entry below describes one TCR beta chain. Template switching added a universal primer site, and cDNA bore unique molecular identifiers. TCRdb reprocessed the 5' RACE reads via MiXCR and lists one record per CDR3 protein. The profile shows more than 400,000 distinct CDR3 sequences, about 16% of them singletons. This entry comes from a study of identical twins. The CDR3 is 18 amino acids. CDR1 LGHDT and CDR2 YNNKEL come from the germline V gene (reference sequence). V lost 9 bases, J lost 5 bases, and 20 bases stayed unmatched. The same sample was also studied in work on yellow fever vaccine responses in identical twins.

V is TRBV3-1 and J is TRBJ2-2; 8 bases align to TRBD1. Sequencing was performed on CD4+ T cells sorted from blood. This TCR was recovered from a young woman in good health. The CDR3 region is CASKGQGALRGVTGELFF. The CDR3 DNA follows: TGTGCCAGTAAAGGACAGGGAGCTCTCAGGGGGGTGACCGGGGAGCTGTTTTTT.